Below, 17 T cell receptor delta chains from the same sample are listed, as sequenced in a study of gamma-delta T cells after stem cell transplantation. TCRdb re-called the RT-PCR reads through CATT. The repertoire includes 2,000 or so delta-chain clones, approximately 15% of them detected once, and about 28% sits in the top ten. The source material was gamma-delta T cells. Source of these receptors: a human donor. It is not recorded whose cells these are; they may come from a transplant donor.

This sequence joins TRDV2 and TRDJ1; 11 positions agree with TRDD3. The J gene, not given by TCRdb, was assigned here from a germline match of the nucleotide sequence. CDR1 and CDR2 (germline): GEAIGNYY, EKD. This CDR3 has 15 residues. V gave up 4 bases and J gave up 4 bases; unmatched junction bases: 7. The CDR3: CACDILGDSLDKLIF. CDR3 in DNA: TGTGCCTGTGATATACTGGGGGATAGCCTCGATAAACTCATCTTT.

The J gene was recorded as TRDJ1; no V gene was called; the D call in the table, TRDD3, was not verified against the DNA. The CDR3 runs to 21 residues. The chain's CDR3 is CACQTVELGDTRYTYTDKLIF. Here the CDR3 DNA reads TGTGCCTGTCAGACGGTGGAACTGGGGGATACGAGATATACGTACACCGATAAACTCATCTTT.

As to this clone: This probably arose from a read error, given a far larger clone one base away. Other DNA sequences in the sample encode the same CDR3. This chain links TRDV2 with TRDJ1, with D hard to call. TCRdb leaves out the J gene; it was filled in here by matching the DNA to germline. Germline-derived CDR1 and CDR2 are GEAIGNYY and EKD. This CDR3 contains 19 residues. CDR3 loop: CACDTVGGRTQLLTDKLIF. The DNA for the CDR3 is TGTGCCTGCGACACTGTCGGAGGGCGCACACAACTACTCACCGATAAACTCATCTTT.

Only a few counts were recorded for this clone. One end of the junction varies from germline; a read error may be responsible. The chain uses TRDV2 and TRDJ1, with 7 bases aligning to TRDD3. The CDR3 has 14 residues. Germline CDR1 reads GEAIGNYY; CDR2 reads EKD. The CDR3 DNA reads TGTGCCTGTCACACCCTGGGGGACACCGATAAACTCATCTTT. Protein product: CACHTLGDTDKLIF.

For this clone: A far more abundant clone sits one base away, making this likely a read error. The gene calls are TRDV2 and TRDJ2, with 10 bases matching TRDD3. The V and J ends lost 3 bases and 7 bases, in that order; junction bases with no gene match: 22. The CDR3 length is 20 residues. Germline-derived CDR1 and CDR2 are GEAIGNYY and EKD. Here the CDR3 DNA reads TGTGCCTGTGACCCCATAAGTCTCGTACTGGGGGATGCCAATAAAGCACAACTCTTCTTT. Its protein is CACDPISLVLGDANKAQLFF.

As to this clone: Only one base separates this from a far larger clonotype, so it likely reflects a read error. The chain employs TRDV2 and TRDJ2; a weak D match, TRDD3 (6 bases). Matching the DNA to germline supplied the J gene, which TCRdb does not give. The germline gives CDR1 GEAIGNYY, CDR2 EKD. The length of the CDR3 is 19 residues. Trimming left V 1 base short and J 0 bases short, with 20 bases between. The CDR3 is CACDTLSRTGSSLTAQLFF. For the CDR3, the DNA is TGTGCCTGTGACACGCTAAGTCGGACTGGGTCCTCTTTGACAGCACAACTCTTCTTT.

As regards this clone: Mismatch with germline at one junction end may stem from a read error. The J gene is TRDJ3, the V gene TRDV2; the match to TRDD3 covers 7 bases. Germline V gene sequence: CDR1 GEAIGNYY, CDR2 EKD. The CDR3 runs 18 residues. CDR3 loop: CASDTAGGSSWDTRQMFF. CDR3 nucleotide sequence: TGTGCCAGTGACACAGCTGGGGGCAGCTCCTGGGACACCCGACAGATGTTTTTC.

This clone was recorded a few times. The chain is built from TRDV2 and TRDJ1; the match to TRDD3 covers 12 bases. Germline V gene lookup returns CDR1 GEAIGNYY and CDR2 EKD. The CDR3 has 20 residues. V lost 3 bases and J lost 3; bases outside the gene matches: 19. CDR3 in amino acids: CACDPLPSLLGDTPSDKLIF. For the CDR3, the DNA is TGTGCCTGTGACCCCCTTCCCTCACTACTGGGGGATACCCCATCCGATAAACTCATCTTT.

J is TRDJ1 and V is TRDV2; TRDD3 agrees at 7 bases. TCRdb is silent on the J gene; assignment here came from matching the DNA to germline. The J segment lost 1 base and the V segment lost 0 bases, leaving 13 bases of the junction unmatched. The CDR3 is 18 amino acids. From germline, CDR1 is GEAIGNYY and CDR2 EKD. The CDR3 loop is CACDTGGSRGDATDKLIF. DNA for the CDR3: TGTGCCTGTGACACCGGAGGCTCAAGGGGGGATGCCACCGATAAACTCATCTTT.

The chain carries TRDV2 and TRDJ1, with TRDD3 matching 12 bases. This CDR3 is built from 18 residues. The ends lost 0 bases at V and 3 bases at J; junction bases unmatched: 10. The germline gives CDR1 GEAIGNYY, CDR2 EKD. CDR3 amino acids: CACDTVGLGDTRPDKLIF. The CDR3 DNA sequence: TGTGCCTGTGACACCGTTGGACTGGGGGATACCCGACCCGATAAACTCATCTTT.

This chain connects TRDV2 to TRDJ1; D gene ambiguous. CDR3 length: 16 amino acids. Germline V CDR1 and CDR2: GEAIGNYY, EKD. The V end lost 0 bases, the J end lost 9 bases, and 22 bases lay between the germline ends. The CDR3 nucleotides are TGTGCCTGTGACACCCTAAACGTCGCTTTGACAGCACAACTCATCTTT. Protein product: CACDTLNVALTAQLIF.

The chain couples TRDV2 to TRDJ1; 12 bases map to TRDD3. The CDR3 consists of 19 residues. With 1 base clipped from V and 4 bases from J, the junction kept 15 bases outside the gene matches. Germline V gene data show CDR1 as GEAIGNYY and CDR2 as EKD. CDR3: CACDTWAPTGGYSIDKLIF. The CDR3, as DNA: TGTGCCTGTGACACGTGGGCTCCTACTGGGGGATACAGTATCGATAAACTCATCTTT.

The V gene was left uncalled, and the J gene is TRDJ3; the DNA was not used to check the table's D call, TRDD3. The CDR3 contains 21 residues. The CDR3 loop reads CACDTGALLVSRSFDTRQMFF. For the CDR3, the DNA is TGTGCCTGTGACACCGGGGCCCTCCTGGTGTCCCGCTCCTTTGACACCCGACAGATGTTTTTC.

The CDR3 bases are TGTGCCTGTGACACGCTCGGGGCTGGCGGTTTGACAGCACAACTCTTCTTT. Protein product: CACDTLGAGGLTAQLFF. V and J are TRDV2 and TRDJ2, with no clear D. The J gene is not listed in TCRdb, so it was assigned here from a DNA match to germline. Trimming stripped 1 base from V and 1 base from J, with 15 bases between. Looked up from germline, CDR1 is GEAIGNYY and CDR2 is EKD. This CDR3 has 17 residues.

This clone was counted only a few times. The V and J genes are TRDV2 and TRDJ1, with 13 nucleotides matching TRDD3. This CDR3 spans 17 amino acids. V trimming: 3 bases; J trimming: 6 bases; junction bases outside the gene matches: 12. Germline CDR1 GEAIGNYY, CDR2 EKD. The CDR3 loop reads CACDALLGDTAFHKLIF. The DNA for the CDR3 is TGTGCCTGTGACGCTCTACTGGGGGATACGGCATTCCATAAACTCATCTTT.

This clone is labeled medium-sized (0.01 to 0.1%). Other nucleotide sequences from this sample produce the same CDR3. The chain uses TRDV2 and TRDJ1; perhaps TRDD2 as D (5 bases). The germline gives CDR1 GEAIGNYY, CDR2 EKD. V was clipped by 3 bases and J by 2 bases, with 21 bases between them. CDR3 length: 17 residues. CDR3 bases: TGTGCCTGTGACTCAGCTTCCGAGGGAGGAGGTACCGATAAACTCATCTTT. Its translation: CACDSASEGGGTDKLIF.

This clone rates as large. Other nucleotide sequences from this sample produce the same CDR3. This sequence joins TRDV2 and TRDJ1, with a possible D match to TRDD3 (8 bases). The CDR3 runs to 19 residues. Germline V gives CDR1 GEAIGNYY, CDR2 EKD. V gave up 0 bases and J gave up 3 bases, with 25 bases separating them. The CDR3: CACDTLSYGPTGGPDKLIF. In nucleotides, the CDR3 is TGTGCCTGTGACACCCTTTCCTACGGGCCCACTGGGGGCCCCGATAAACTCATCTTT.